This entry describes one T cell receptor beta chain. One entry per CDR3 protein results from TCRdb running MiXCR on the 5' RACE reads. The table lists fewer than 20,000 distinct CDR3 sequences, about two thirds of them singletons. V was clipped by 5 bases and J by 0 bases, with 7 bases between them. CDR1 is SGHAT and CDR2 is FQNNGV in the germline V gene. The CDR3 loop spans 13 amino acids. The data belong to a study of identical twins. All of the donors were Caucasians in good health. This sequence originates from a woman under 30 in good health. This table probably holds off-target reads from a library built for another chain. The chain uses TRBV11-2 and TRBJ2-5; TRBD2 is a possible D gene (6 bases). The sequenced material came from memory (CD45RO+) T cells sorted from blood. The DNA of the CDR3 is TGTGCCAGCAGCCGGGACTACCAAGAGACCCAGTACTTC. It specifies CASSRDYQETQYF.